The 5 T cell receptor beta chains below come from one sample, sequenced in a study of blood T cell repertoires in COVID-19. Produced via immunoSEQ multiplex PCR; TCRdb's table is partial and in-frame only. The sample has around 240,000 clones; 70% to 90% are singletons. The sample comprised PBMCs or T cells enriched from blood (not recorded which). These TCRs come from a woman between 45 and 60 years old who had recovered from COVID-19.

The chain recombines TRBV2 with TRBJ2-7; a weak D match, TRBD1 (6 bases). V was trimmed by 4 bases and J by 0 bases, leaving 13 bases between them. The CDR3 has 15 amino acids. Germline V lookup: CDR1 SNHLY, CDR2 FYNNEI. The CDR3 here is CASSGSRDNSYEQYF. The CDR3 bases are TGTGCCAGCAGTGGGTCACGGGACAACTCCTACGAGCAGTACTTC.

This chain uses TRBV10-2 with TRBJ2-1; the match to TRBD1 covers 8 bases. From germline, CDR1 is WSHSY and CDR2 SAAADI. CDR3 length equals 13 residues. After removal of 8 bases from V and 5 bases from J, the junction contained 5 bases not matched to a gene. In nucleotides, the CDR3 is TGCGCCAGCGGGGACAGGACAAACAATGAGCAGTTCTTC. Encoded protein: CASGDRTNNEQFF.

This clone was seen once. This chain uses TRBV7-6 with TRBJ2-7, with D perhaps matching TRBD2 (5 bases). V lost 5 bases, J lost 6 bases, and 17 bases lay in between. CDR3 length: 14 amino acids. The germline CDR1 and CDR2 sequences are SGHVS and FNYEAQ. The CDR3 loop reads CASSRTVGESEQYF. CDR3 coding DNA: TGTGCCAGCAGCCGGACTGTTGGGGAGTCCGAGCAGTACTTC.

This clone was observed a handful of times. The chain uses TRBV27 and TRBJ1-5; TRBD1 is a possible D gene (6 bases). Germline loops: CDR1 MNHEY, CDR2 SMNVEV (reference sequence). The CDR3 loop spans 15 amino acids. V was trimmed by 5 bases and J by 1 base, leaving 12 bases between them. For the CDR3, the DNA is TGTGCCAGCAGTAAATGGGACACCAGCAATCAGCCCCAGCATTTT. Translating gives CASSKWDTSNQPQHF.

This chain connects TRBV27 to TRBJ1-2; 7 bases are a match to TRBD1. Germline assignment: CDR1 MNHEY and CDR2 SMNVEV (reference sequence). With 0 bases clipped from V and 6 bases from J, the junction kept 7 bases outside the gene matches. The CDR3 is made up of 15 amino acids. CDR3 in DNA: TGTGCCAGCAGTTTATCAGGAGGGGGCGCGAATGGCTACACCTTC. Protein sequence: CASSLSGGGANGYTF.